A selection of T cell receptor beta chains follows, all from one sample in a study of T cell repertoires in cytomegalovirus infection. TCRdb passed the reads through MiXCR, listing each CDR3 protein once. The sample includes 370,000 or so distinct CDR3 sequences, roughly 36% seen only once; the top ten take about 14%. For these receptors, no antigen is known. The source was cultured PBMCs, collected from culture after CMV antigen stimulation. These receptors originate from a human donor in good health (CMV status not recorded). Some clones in this sample may be carry-over from other donors' samples. Both conserved end residues are part of each CDR3. Each record gives: J gene, CDR3 length, clone size, D gene, V gene, CDR3 protein, CDR3 DNA. The D gene is left open where the match is weak. The size entry is marked missing in some rows and otherwise reads once, few, many or a size class.

TRBJ1-2,15,NA,NA,TRBV12-3/TRBV12-4,CASSSSRQTLKGYTF,TGTGCCAGCAGTTCGTCCCGACAGACGTTAAAGGGCTACACCTTC
TRBJ2-7,13,few,TRBD1,TRBV28,CASTTGDRSEQYF,TGTGCCAGCACTACAGGGGATCGTAGCGAGCAGTACTTC
TRBJ2-7,16,NA,TRBD2,TRBV20-1,CSARGLAGGFSYEQYF,TGCAGTGCTAGAGGACTAGCGGGAGGGTTCTCCTACGAGCAGTACTTC
TRBJ2-1,16,NA,TRBD2,TRBV5-4,CASSYSGRAAYNEQFF,TGTGCCAGCAGCTATAGCGGGAGGGCTGCCTACAATGAGCAGTTCTTC
TRBJ1-1,16,few,NA,TRBV20-1,CSAGDAQGPMNTEAFF,TGCAGTGCTGGGGACGCCCAGGGACCGATGAACACTGAAGCTTTCTTT
TRBJ2-7,11,NA,NA,TRBV19,CASGVFYEQYF,TGTGCCAGCGGGGTATTCTACGAGCAGTACTTC
TRBJ2-3,13,NA,NA,TRBV10-1,CASSFLRTDTQYF,TGCGCCAGCAGTTTTCTTCGCACAGATACGCAGTATTTT
TRBJ1-2,12,NA,NA,TRBV6-6,CASSPAGDGYTF,TGTGCCAGCAGTCCAGCAGGGGATGGCTACACCTTC
TRBJ1-5,19,NA,NA,TRBV6-5,CASSYSAQRSRDGHQPQHF,TGTGCCAGCAGTTACTCTGCCCAGAGGTCCCGGGACGGTCATCAGCCCCAGCATTTT
TRBJ1-6,15,few,TRBD1,TRBV19,CASSTRTGDGSPLHF,TGTGCCAGTAGTACCCGGACAGGGGATGGTTCACCCCTCCACTTT
TRBJ1-1,15,few,NA,TRBV11-3,CASSLGQGGWTEAFF,TGTGCCAGCAGCTTAGGTCAGGGTGGATGGACTGAAGCTTTCTTT
TRBJ2-2,13,NA,NA,TRBV29-1,CSAETRNTGELFF,TGCAGCGCCGAAACGAGGAACACCGGGGAGCTGTTTTTT
TRBJ1-4,16,few,TRBD1,TRBV12-3/TRBV12-4,CASKPTLGQGVEKLFF,TGTGCCAGCAAACCCACGTTGGGACAGGGAGTTGAAAAACTGTTTTTT
TRBJ2-6,15,few,NA,TRBV19,CASNIGASGANVLTF,TGTGCCAGTAATATAGGGGCGTCGGGGGCCAACGTCCTGACTTTC
TRBJ2-7,15,NA,NA,TRBV4-1,CASSQDGLRSYEQYF,TGCGCCAGCAGCCAAGATGGTTTAAGGAGCTACGAGCAGTACTTC
TRBJ1-4,15,NA,TRBD1,TRBV20-1,CSARDRVGATEKLFF,TGCAGTGCGAGGGACAGGGTGGGGGCTACTGAAAAACTGTTTTTT
TRBJ2-1,19,NA,TRBD2,TRBV6-1,CASRRGTSGIKRAYNEQFF,TGTGCCAGCAGGCGGGGGACTAGCGGGATTAAGCGTGCCTACAATGAGCAGTTCTTC
TRBJ1-5,12,few,NA,TRBV12-3/TRBV12-4,CASGRVGEPQHF,TGTGCCAGCGGTAGGGTGGGGGAGCCCCAGCATTTT
TRBJ2-2,17,NA,NA,TRBV27,CASSLLAGSFGTGELFF,TGTGCCAGCAGTTTATTGGCTGGCTCCTTTGGGACCGGGGAGCTGTTTTTT
TRBJ2-1,17,NA,NA,TRBV5-1,CASSLSGGGAVNNEQFF,TGCGCCAGCAGCTTGTCTGGGGGTGGAGCGGTCAACAATGAGCAGTTCTTC
TRBJ1-5,13,many,NA,TRBV5-1,CASSGGDNQPQHF,TGCGCCAGCAGTGGAGGGGACAATCAGCCCCAGCATTTT
TRBJ2-3,14,once,NA,TRBV19,CASSIDGWDNTQYF,TGTGCCAGTAGTATAGACGGGTGGGATAATACGCAGTATTTT
TRBJ2-1,15,NA,TRBD1,TRBV19,CASTFGQGPYNEQFF,TGTGCCAGTACCTTCGGACAGGGCCCCTACAATGAGCAGTTCTTC
TRBJ1-5,17,NA,TRBD1,TRBV7-6,CASSLGSRGTGNQPQHF,TGTGCCAGCAGCTTAGGCAGTAGGGGGACAGGGAATCAGCCCCAGCATTTT
TRBJ1-2,17,few,NA,TRBV28,CASSLGGRALRGSGYTF,TGTGCCAGCAGTTTAGGGGGCAGGGCCCTACGAGGAAGTGGCTACACCTTC
TRBJ2-2,15,NA,TRBD1,TRBV11-2,CASRETGSPTGELFF,TGTGCCAGCAGGGAGACAGGGTCCCCAACCGGGGAGCTGTTTTTT
TRBJ1-2,14,many,NA,TRBV7-8,CASSRRGSNYGYTF,TGTGCCAGCAGCCGCAGGGGCTCAAACTATGGCTACACCTTC
TRBJ2-1,14,NA,NA,TRBV6-2/TRBV6-3,CASRIRSSYNEQFF,TGTGCCAGCAGGATAAGGAGCTCCTACAATGAGCAGTTCTTC
TRBJ1-1,14,few,NA,TRBV11-2,CASSLGWGDTEAFF,TGTGCCAGCAGCTTAGGTTGGGGGGACACTGAAGCTTTCTTT